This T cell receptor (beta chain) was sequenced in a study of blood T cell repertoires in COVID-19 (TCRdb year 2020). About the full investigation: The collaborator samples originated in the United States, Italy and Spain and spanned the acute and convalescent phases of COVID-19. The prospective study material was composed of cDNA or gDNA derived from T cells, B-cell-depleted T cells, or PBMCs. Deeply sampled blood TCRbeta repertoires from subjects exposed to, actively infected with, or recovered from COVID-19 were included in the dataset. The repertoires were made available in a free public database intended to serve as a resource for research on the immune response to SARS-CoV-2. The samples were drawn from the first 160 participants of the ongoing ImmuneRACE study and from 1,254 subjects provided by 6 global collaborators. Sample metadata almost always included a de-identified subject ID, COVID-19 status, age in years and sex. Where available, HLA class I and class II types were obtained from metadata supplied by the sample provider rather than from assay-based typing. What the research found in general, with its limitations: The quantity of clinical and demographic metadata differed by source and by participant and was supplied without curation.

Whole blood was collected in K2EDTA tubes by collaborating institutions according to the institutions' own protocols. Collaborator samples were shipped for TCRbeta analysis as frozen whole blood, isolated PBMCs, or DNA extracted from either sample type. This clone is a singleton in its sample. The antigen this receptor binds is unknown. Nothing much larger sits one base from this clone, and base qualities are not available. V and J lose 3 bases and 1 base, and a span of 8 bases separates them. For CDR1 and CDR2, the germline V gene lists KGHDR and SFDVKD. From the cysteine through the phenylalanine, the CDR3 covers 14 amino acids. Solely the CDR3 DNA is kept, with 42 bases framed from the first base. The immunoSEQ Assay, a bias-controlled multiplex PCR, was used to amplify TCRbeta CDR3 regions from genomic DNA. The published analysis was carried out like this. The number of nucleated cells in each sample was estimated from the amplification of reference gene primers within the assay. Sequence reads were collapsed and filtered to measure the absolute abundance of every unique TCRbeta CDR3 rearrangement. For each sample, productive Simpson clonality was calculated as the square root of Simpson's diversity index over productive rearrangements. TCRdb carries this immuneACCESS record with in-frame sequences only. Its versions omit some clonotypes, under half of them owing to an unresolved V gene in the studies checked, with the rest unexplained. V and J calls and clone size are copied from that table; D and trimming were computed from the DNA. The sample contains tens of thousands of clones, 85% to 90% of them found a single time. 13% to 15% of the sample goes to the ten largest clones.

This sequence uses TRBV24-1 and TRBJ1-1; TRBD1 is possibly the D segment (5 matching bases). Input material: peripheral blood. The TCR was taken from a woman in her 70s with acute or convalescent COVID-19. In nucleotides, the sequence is TGTGCCACCAGTGATGCAGGACAGAACACTGAAGCTTTCTTT. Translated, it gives CATSDAGQNTEAFF.